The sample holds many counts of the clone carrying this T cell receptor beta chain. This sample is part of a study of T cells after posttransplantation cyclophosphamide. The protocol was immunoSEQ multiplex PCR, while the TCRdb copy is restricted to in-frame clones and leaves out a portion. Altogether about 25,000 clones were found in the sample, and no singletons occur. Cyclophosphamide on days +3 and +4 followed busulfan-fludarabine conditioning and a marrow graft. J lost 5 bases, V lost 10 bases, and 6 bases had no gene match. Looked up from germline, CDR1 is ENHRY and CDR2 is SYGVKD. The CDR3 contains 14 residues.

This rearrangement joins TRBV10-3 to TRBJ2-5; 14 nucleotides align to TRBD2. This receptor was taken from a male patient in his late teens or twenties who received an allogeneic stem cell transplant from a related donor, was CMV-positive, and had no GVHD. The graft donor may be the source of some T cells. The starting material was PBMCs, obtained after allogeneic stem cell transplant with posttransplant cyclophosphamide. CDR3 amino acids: CATGTSGGSETQYF. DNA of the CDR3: TGTGCCACCGGGACTAGCGGGGGCTCGGAGACCCAGTACTTC.